The present entry profiles one T cell receptor (beta chain) with its context. Its antigen remains unidentified. The data are from a study of T cell repertoires in cytomegalovirus infection. Study-level information: Shared public TCR beta signatures pointed to both CMV infection and a matching HLA type.

Findings and caveats of the study: CMV-specific TCR beta clonotypes restricted by HLA-C were the ones dominating the ex vivo response. The study identified carriers of CMV plus the relevant HLA from cumulative public TCR beta family frequency.

TCRdb reanalysed the reads using MiXCR and keeps one entry per CDR3 protein. The sample consists of approximately 49,000 distinct CDR3 sequences, around a fifth of them appearing once. Sequencing was performed on CD8+ T cells from cultured PBMCs, taken from culture after CMV antigen stimulation. The sequence came from a human donor in good health (CMV status not recorded). Some clones in this sample may be carry-over from other donors' samples.

CDR3 nucleotides: TGTGCCAGCACCCCGCACGAGAAAAACTATGGCTACACCTTC. Its protein is CASTPHEKNYGYTF. This chain connects TRBV28 to TRBJ1-2, with D unclear. CDR1 is MDHEN, CDR2 SYDVKM, per germline. The V and J ends lost 7 bases and 2 bases respectively, with 14 bases between them. The CDR3 consists of 14 residues.